The sample holds one count of the clone carrying this T cell receptor beta chain. The sample comes from a study of T cell repertoires in ileal Crohn's disease. On the study more broadly: About half of patients got postoperative therapy: under twelve thiopurines, fewer than 20 anti-TNF.

CDR3 size: 15 residues. Germline loops: CDR1 SEHNR, CDR2 FQNEAQ (reference sequence). Around 0.55 micrograms of biopsy DNA per sample underwent TCRB immunosequencing. The method was immunoSEQ multiplex PCR; TCRdb's version includes in-frame clones alone and lacks a portion of them. The data show over 13,000 clones, 80% seen once. This TCR came from an adult with Crohn's disease. The genes are TRBV7-9 and TRBJ2-7; 9 positions match TRBD1. Sequencing used ileal tissue. CDR3 protein: CAGSLTDRGSYEQYV. The CDR3 DNA reads as TGTGCCGGCAGCCTCACGGACAGGGGAAGCTACGAGCAGTACGTC.